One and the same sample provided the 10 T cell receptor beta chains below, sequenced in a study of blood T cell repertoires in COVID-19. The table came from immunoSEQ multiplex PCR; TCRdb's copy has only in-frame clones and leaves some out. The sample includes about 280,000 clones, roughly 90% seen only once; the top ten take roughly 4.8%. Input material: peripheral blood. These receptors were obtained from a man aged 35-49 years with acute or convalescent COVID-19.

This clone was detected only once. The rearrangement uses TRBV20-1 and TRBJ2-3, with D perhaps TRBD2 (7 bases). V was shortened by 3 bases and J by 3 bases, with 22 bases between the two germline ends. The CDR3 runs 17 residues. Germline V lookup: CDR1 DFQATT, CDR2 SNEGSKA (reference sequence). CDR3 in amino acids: CSASLIGGGGLTDTQYF. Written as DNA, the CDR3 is TGCAGTGCTAGTTTAATCGGCGGGGGCGGATTAACAGATACGCAGTATTTT.

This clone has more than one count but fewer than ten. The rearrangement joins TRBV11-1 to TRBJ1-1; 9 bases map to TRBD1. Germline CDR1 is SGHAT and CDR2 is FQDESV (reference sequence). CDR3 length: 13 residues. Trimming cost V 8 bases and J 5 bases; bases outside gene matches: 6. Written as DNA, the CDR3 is TGTGCCAGCCGCGGGACAGGGCGGACTGAAGCTTTCTTT. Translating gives CASRGTGRTEAFF.

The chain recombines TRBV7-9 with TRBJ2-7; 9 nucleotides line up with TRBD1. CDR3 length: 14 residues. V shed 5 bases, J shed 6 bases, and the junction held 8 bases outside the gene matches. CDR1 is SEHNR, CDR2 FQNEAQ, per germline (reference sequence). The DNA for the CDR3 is TGTGCCAGCAGCCCTGGGACAGGGACGGCCGAGCAGTACTTC. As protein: CASSPGTGTAEQYF. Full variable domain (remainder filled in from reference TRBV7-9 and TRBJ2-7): DTGVSQNPRHKITKRGQNVTFRCDPISEHNRLYWYRQTLGQGPEFLTYFQNEAQLEKSRLLSDRFSAERPKGSFSTLEIQRTEQGDSAMYLCASSPGTGTAEQYFGPGTRLTVT.

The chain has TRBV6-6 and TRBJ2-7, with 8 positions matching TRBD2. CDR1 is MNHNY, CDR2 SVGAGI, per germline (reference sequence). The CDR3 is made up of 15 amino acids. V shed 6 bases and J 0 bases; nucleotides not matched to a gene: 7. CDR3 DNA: TGTGCCAGCAGCCCCGGGAGGGGTTTCTCCTACGAGCAGTACTTC. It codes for CASSPGRGFSYEQYF.

Written as DNA, the CDR3 is TGTGCTAGTGGTTTGGTTTACGGGAATTACAATGAGCAGTTCTTC. This sequence encodes CASGLVYGNYNEQFF. The V call is TRBV12-5, the J call TRBJ2-1; possible D gene TRBD2, 5 bases. Trimming pared 0 bases from V and 4 bases from J, leaving 10 bases between. Per the germline V gene, CDR1 is LGHNT and CDR2 is FRNRAP. The CDR3 contains 15 residues.

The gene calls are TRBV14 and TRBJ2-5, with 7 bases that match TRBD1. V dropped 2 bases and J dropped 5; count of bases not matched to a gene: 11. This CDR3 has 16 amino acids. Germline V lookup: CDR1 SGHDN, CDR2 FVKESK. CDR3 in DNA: TGTGCCAGCAGCCAACGGGTGAGGGGGCGGTGGGAGACCCAGTACTTC. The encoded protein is CASSQRVRGRWETQYF.

The DNA of the CDR3 is TGTGCCAGTAGATTCGCTGGCGGGACTAGCGGGGGCGATGAGCAGTTCTTC. Amino acids: CASRFAGGTSGGDEQFF. This sequence joins TRBV19 and TRBJ2-1; 14 bases map to TRBD2. Germline CDR1 is LNHDA and CDR2 is SQIVND (reference sequence). V lost 6 bases to trimming and J lost 8 bases; unmatched junction nucleotides: 12. The CDR3 contains 17 residues.

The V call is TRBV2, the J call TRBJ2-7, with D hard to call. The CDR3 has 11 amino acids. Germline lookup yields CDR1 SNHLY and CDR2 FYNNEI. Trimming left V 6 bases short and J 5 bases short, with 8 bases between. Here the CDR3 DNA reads TGTGCCAGCAGCGAGTACCACGAGCAGTACTTC. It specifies CASSEYHEQYF.

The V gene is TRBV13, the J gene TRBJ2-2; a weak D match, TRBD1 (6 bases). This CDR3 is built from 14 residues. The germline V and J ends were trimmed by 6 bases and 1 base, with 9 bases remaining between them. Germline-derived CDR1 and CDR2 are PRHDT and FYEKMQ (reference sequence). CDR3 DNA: TGTGCCAGCAGTTTGGACAGGAACACCGGGGAGCTGTTTTTT. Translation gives CASSLDRNTGELFF.

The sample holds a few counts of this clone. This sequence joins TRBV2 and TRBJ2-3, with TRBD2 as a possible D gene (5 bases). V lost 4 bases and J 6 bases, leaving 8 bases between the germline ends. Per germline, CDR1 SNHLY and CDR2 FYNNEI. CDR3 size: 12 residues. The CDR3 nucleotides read TGTGCCAGCAGTGTAGAGCGGGATACGCAGTATTTT. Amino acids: CASSVERDTQYF. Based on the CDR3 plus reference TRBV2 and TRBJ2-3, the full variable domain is EPEVTQTPSHQVTQMGQEVILRCVPISNHLYFYWYRQILGQKVEFLVSFYNNEISEKSEIFDDQFSVERPDGSNFTLKIRSTKLEDSAMYFCASSVERDTQYFGPGTRLTVL.